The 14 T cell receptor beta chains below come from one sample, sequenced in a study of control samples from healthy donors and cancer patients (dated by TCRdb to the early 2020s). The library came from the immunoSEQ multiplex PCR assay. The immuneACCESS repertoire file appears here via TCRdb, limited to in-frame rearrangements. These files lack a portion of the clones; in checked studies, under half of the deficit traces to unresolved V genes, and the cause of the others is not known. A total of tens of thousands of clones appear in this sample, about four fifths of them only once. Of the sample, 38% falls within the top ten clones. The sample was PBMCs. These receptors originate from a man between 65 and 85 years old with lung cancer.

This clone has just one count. The CDR3 bases are TGCGCCAGCAGCGGAGGCCGGACAGCCTATGAAGCTTTCTTT. Protein sequence: CASSGGRTAYEAFF. This chain joins TRBV5-1 and TRBJ1-1, with TRBD1 as a possible D gene (6 bases). The CDR3 runs to 14 residues. V was clipped by 4 bases and J by 7 bases, with 17 bases between them. Germline-derived CDR1 and CDR2 are SGHRS and YFSETQ.

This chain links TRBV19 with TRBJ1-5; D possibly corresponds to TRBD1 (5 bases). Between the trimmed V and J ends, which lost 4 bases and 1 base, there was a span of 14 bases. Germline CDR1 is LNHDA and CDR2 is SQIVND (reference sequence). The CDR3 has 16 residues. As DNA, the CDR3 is TGTGCCAGTAGTAAACAGGAAGGGATCAGCAATCAGCCCCAGCATTTT. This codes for CASSKQEGISNQPQHF.

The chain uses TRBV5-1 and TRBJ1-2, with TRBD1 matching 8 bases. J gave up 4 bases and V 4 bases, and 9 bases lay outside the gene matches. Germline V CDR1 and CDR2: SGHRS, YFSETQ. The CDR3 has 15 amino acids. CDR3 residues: CASSIDGQGGYGYTF. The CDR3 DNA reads TGCGCCAGCAGCATAGACGGACAGGGAGGCTATGGCTACACCTTC.

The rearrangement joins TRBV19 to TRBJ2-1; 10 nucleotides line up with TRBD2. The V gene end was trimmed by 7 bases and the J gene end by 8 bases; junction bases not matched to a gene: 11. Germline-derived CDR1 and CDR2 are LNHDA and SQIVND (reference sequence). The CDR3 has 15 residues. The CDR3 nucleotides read TGTGCCAGTACCAGTAGAGCGGGGGGGCTCCATGAGCAGTTCTTC. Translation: CASTSRAGGLHEQFF.

CDR3 in amino acids: CASSLYVSGGNYGYTF. In nucleotides, the CDR3 is TGTGCCAGCAGCTTGTACGTGTCCGGGGGTAACTATGGCTACACCTTC. The rearrangement links TRBV7-9 to TRBJ1-2, with a tentative D call TRBD1 (5 bases). V shed 3 bases and J shed 1 base, with 15 bases lying between them. This CDR3 comprises 16 residues. CDR1 is SEHNR, CDR2 FQNEAQ, per germline (reference sequence).

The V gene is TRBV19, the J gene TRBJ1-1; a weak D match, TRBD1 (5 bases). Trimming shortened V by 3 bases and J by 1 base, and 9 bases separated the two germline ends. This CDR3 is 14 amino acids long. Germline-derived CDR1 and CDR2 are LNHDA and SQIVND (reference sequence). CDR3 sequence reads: CASSISGGNTEAFF. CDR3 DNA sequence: TGTGCCAGTAGTATCTCCGGGGGGAACACTGAAGCTTTCTTT. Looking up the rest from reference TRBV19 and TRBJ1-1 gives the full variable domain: DGGITQSPKYLFRKEGQNVTLSCEQNLNHDAMYWYRQDPGQGLRLIYYSQIVNDFQKGDIAEGYSVSREKKESFPLTVTSAQKNPTAFYLCASSISGGNTEAFFGQGTRLTVV.

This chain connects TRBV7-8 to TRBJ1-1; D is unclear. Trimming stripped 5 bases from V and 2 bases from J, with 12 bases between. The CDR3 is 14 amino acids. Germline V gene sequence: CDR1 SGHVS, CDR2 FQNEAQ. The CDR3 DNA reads TGTGCCAGCAGCCCAAGACCGGGTAACACTGAAGCTTTCTTT. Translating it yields CASSPRPGNTEAFF.

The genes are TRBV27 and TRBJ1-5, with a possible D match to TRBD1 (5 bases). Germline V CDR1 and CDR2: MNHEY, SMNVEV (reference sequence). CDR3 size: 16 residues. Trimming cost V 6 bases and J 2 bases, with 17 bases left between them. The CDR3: CASSAHLGTGNQPQHF. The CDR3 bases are TGTGCCAGCAGCGCCCATTTGGGGACGGGCAATCAGCCCCAGCATTTT.

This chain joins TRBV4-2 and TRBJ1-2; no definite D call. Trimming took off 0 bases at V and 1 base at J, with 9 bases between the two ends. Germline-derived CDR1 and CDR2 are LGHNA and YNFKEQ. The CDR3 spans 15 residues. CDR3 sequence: CASSQDKGINYGYTF. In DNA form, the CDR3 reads TGTGCCAGCAGCCAAGATAAGGGAATTAACTATGGCTACACCTTC.

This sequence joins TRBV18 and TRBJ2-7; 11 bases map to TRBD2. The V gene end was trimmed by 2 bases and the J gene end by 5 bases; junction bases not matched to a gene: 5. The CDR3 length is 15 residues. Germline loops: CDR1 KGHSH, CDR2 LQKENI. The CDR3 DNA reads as TGTGCCAGCTCACCAACGACTAGCGGGGTTGACGAGCAGTACTTC. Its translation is CASSPTTSGVDEQYF.

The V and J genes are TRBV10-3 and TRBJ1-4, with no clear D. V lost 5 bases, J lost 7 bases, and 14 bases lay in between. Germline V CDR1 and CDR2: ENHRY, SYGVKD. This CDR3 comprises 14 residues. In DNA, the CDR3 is TGTGCCATCAGTATGGGCATTCAAGGTGAAAAACTGTTTTTT. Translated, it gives CAISMGIQGEKLFF.

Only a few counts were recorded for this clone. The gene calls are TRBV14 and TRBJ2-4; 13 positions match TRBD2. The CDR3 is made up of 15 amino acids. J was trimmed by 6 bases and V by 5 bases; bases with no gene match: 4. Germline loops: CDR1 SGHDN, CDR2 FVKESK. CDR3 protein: CASSWTSGGPNIQYF. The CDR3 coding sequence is TGTGCCAGCAGCTGGACTAGCGGGGGCCCAAACATTCAGTACTTC.

The CDR3 nucleotides read TGCGCCAGCAGTCAACGGAACACTGAAGCTTTCTTT. This gives the protein CASSQRNTEAFF. The chain has TRBV10-1 and TRBJ1-1; D not certain. Germline CDR1 and CDR2: WNHNN and SYGVQD (reference sequence). This CDR3 is 12 amino acids long. V dropped 5 bases and J dropped 1 base, with 5 bases sitting between them.

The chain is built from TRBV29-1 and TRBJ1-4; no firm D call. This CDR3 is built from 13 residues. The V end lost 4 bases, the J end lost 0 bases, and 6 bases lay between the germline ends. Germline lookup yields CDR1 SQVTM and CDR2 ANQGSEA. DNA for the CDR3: TGCAGCGTTGGGGGTGCAACTAATGAAAAACTGTTTTTT. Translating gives CSVGGATNEKLFF.